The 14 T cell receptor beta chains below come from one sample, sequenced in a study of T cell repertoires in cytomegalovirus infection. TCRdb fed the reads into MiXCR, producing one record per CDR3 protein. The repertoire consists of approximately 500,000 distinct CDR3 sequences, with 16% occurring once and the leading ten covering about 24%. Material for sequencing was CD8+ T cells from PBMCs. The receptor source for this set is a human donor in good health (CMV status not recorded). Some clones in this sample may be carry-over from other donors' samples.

CDR3 in DNA: TGTGCCAGCAGACCCGAATCCGGGACATCCTCCTACGAGCAGTACTTC. The encoded protein is CASRPESGTSSYEQYF. The chain carries TRBV5-4 and TRBJ2-7; the D gene is possibly TRBD1 (6 bases). V lost 5 bases and J 0 bases, leaving 18 bases between the germline ends. Germline CDR1 reads SGHNT; CDR2 reads YYREEE (reference sequence). This CDR3 contains 16 residues.

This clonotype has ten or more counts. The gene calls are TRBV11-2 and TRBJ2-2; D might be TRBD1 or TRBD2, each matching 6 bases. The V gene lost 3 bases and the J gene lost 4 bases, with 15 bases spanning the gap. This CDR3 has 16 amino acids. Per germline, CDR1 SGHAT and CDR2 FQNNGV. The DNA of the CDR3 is TGTGCCAGCAGCTTTGTGGCGGAGGGGGGCACCGGGGAGCTGTTTTTT. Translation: CASSFVAEGGTGELFF.

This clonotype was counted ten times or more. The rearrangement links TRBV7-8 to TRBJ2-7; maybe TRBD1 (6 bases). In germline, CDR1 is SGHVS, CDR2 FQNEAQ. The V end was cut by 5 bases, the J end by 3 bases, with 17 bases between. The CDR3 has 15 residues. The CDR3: CASSLRGLVIYEQYF. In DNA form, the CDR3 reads TGTGCCAGCAGCCTCAGGGGTTTGGTAATCTACGAGCAGTACTTC.

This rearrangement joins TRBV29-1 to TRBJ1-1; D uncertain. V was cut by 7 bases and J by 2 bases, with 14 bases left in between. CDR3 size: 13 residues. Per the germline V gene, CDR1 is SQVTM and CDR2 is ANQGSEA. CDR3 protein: CSGWSLGNTEAFF. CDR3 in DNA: TGCAGCGGGTGGAGTTTGGGCAACACTGAAGCTTTCTTT.

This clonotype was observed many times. DNA for the CDR3: TGTGCCAGCAGTGGGACAGGGGTCTTAGGCGGCTACACCTTC. It specifies CASSGTGVLGGYTF. The V call is TRBV25-1, the J call TRBJ1-2; 9 bases map to TRBD1. The germline V gene has CDR1 MGHDK and CDR2 SYGVNS. J lost 8 bases, V lost 4 bases, and 8 bases had no gene match. The CDR3 runs to 14 residues.

Written as DNA, the CDR3 is TGTGCCATCGACTCAGGGGGTAAAGGCTACGAGCAGTACTTC. Its protein product is CAIDSGGKGYEQYF. This sequence joins TRBV10-3 and TRBJ2-7; 7 bases fit TRBD1. Germline V gives CDR1 ENHRY, CDR2 SYGVKD. J was trimmed by 3 bases and V by 8 bases; bases with no gene match: 10. CDR3 size: 14 residues.

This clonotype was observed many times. The CDR3 coding sequence is TGTGCCAGCAGCTTAGGCCTCTGGACTAGCGGGGGGCAAGAGACCCAGTACTTC. It codes for CASSLGLWTSGGQETQYF. The chain links TRBV11-2 to TRBJ2-5; 14 bases fit TRBD2. Germline V gene sequence: CDR1 SGHAT, CDR2 FQNNGV. CDR3 size: 18 residues. The J segment lost 2 bases and the V segment lost 1 base, leaving 6 bases of the junction unmatched.

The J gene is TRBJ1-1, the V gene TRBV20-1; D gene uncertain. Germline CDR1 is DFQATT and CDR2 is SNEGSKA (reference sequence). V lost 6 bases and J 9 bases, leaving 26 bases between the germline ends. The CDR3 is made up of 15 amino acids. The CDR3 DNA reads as TGCAGTGCCTCTCCCGGGGAAGGACCCTCCTTGAAAGCTTTCTTT. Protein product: CSASPGEGPSLKAFF.

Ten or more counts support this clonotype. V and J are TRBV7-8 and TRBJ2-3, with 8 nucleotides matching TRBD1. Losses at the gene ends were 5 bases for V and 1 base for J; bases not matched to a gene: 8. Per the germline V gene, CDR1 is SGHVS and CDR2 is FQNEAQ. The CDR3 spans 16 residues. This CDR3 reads CASSTGPGGGTDTQYF. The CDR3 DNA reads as TGTGCCAGCAGCACGGGCCCAGGGGGCGGCACAGATACGCAGTATTTT.

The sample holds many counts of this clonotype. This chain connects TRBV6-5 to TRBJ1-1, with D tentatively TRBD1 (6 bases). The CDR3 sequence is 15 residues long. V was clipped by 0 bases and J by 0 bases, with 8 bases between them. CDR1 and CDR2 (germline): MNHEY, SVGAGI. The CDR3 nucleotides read TGTGCCAGCAGTTACTCGGACAGCCTGAACACTGAAGCTTTCTTT. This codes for CASSYSDSLNTEAFF.

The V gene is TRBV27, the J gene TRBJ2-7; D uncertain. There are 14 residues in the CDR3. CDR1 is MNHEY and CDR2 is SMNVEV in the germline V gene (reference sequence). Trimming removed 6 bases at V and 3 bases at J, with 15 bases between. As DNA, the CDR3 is TGTGCCAGCAGCCCAGCCGCGCTAAGCTACGAGCAGTACTTC. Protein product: CASSPAALSYEQYF.

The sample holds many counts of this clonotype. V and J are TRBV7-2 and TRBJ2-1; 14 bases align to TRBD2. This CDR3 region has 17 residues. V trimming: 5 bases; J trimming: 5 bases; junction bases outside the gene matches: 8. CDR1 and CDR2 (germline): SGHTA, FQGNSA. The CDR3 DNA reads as TGTGCCAGCAGCCTTCGACTAGCGGGGGGGGTTCACAATGAGCAGTTCTTC. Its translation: CASSLRLAGGVHNEQFF.

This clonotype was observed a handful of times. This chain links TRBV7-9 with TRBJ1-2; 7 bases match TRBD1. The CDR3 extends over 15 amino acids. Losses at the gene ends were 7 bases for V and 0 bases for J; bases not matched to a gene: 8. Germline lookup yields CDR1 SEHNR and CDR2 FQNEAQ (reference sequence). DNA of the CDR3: TGTGCCAGCACCCCTGGACAGGAAGCTAACTATGGCTACACCTTC. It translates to CASTPGQEANYGYTF.

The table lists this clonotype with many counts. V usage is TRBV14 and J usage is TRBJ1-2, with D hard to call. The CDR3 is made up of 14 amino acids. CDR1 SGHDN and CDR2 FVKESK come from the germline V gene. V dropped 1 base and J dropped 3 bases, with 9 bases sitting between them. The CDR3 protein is CASSQASDHYGYTF. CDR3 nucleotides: TGTGCCAGCAGCCAAGCGTCGGACCACTATGGCTACACCTTC. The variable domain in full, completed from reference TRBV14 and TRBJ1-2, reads EAGVTQFPSHSVIEKGQTVTLRCDPISGHDNLYWYRRVMGKEIKFLLHFVKESKQDESGMPNNRFLAERTGGTYSTLKVQPAELEDSGVYFCASSQASDHYGYTFGSGTRLTVV.